The source of this T cell receptor (beta chain) is a study of T cell changes during pregnancy in multiple sclerosis. Trimming stripped 5 bases from V and 3 bases from J, with 16 bases between. The CDR3 extends over 15 amino acids. Germline V lookup: CDR1 SGHTA, CDR2 FQGTGA. Libraries were prepared by immunoSEQ multiplex PCR; TCRdb keeps only in-frame clonotypes and omits some of them. Counted here are approximately 50,000 clones, roughly 95% occurring once; the ten biggest clones make up approximately 0.31%. The TCR was taken from a female donor with multiple sclerosis, enrolled in a pregnancy study. This sequence joins TRBV7-3 and TRBJ2-5; a weak D match, TRBD2 (6 bases). Sequencing was performed on CD4+ T cells from peripheral blood mononuclear cells, taken in the third trimester of pregnancy. CDR3 DNA: TGTGCCAGCAGCCGTCGGGCGGGAAGGAAAGAGACCCAGTACTTC. Amino acid sequence: CASSRRAGRKETQYF.